The 32 T cell receptor beta chains below come from one sample, sequenced in a study of cytomegalovirus exposure and HLA in healthy donors. Data came from immunoSEQ multiplex PCR; TCRdb stores just in-frame clones and leaves some out. The table lists approximately 56,000 clones, approximately 94% of them singletons. The sequenced material came from PBMCs. The receptors were gathered from a young man in good health and CMV-seronegative.

The chain combines TRBV27 with TRBJ2-2; the D gene is possibly TRBD2 (6 bases). Trimming shortened V by 9 bases and J by 7 bases, and 12 bases separated the two germline ends. The germline gives CDR1 MNHEY, CDR2 SMNVEV (reference sequence). This CDR3 is 12 amino acids long. This CDR3 reads CASQPGGGELFF. DNA of the CDR3: TGTGCCAGTCAACCCGGGGGCGGGGAGCTGTTTTTT.

The genes are TRBV19 and TRBJ2-1, with 10 bases matching TRBD1. V dropped 11 bases and J dropped 6; count of bases not matched to a gene: 10. This CDR3 region has 14 residues. Germline CDR1 is LNHDA and CDR2 is SQIVND (reference sequence). Here the CDR3 reads CAAGGQGPFNEQFF. The CDR3 region has the DNA TGTGCCGCTGGGGGACAGGGGCCTTTCAATGAGCAGTTCTTC.

The gene calls are TRBV13 and TRBJ2-1, with D tentatively TRBD2 (6 bases). Per the germline V gene, CDR1 is PRHDT and CDR2 is FYEKMQ (reference sequence). V was cut by 8 bases and J by 6 bases, with 11 bases left in between. The CDR3 length is 12 residues. CDR3 residues: CASGSGSNEQFF. The DNA for the CDR3 is TGTGCCAGCGGAAGCGGGTCCAATGAGCAGTTCTTC. Based on the CDR3 plus reference TRBV13 and TRBJ2-1, the full variable domain is AAGVIQSPRHLIKEKRETATLKCYPIPRHDTVYWYQQGPGQDPQFLISFYEKMQSDKGSIPDRFSAQQFSDYHSELNMSSLELGDSALYFCASGSGSNEQFFGPGTRLTVL.

This chain joins TRBV10-3 and TRBJ2-7; TRBD1 aligns across 11 bases. The CDR3 is made up of 14 amino acids. V was pared by 8 bases and J by 0 bases, with 3 bases of the junction left unmatched. Germline assignment: CDR1 ENHRY and CDR2 SYGVKD. As DNA, the CDR3 is TGTGCCATCGGGGACAGGGGGGACTCCTACGAGCAGTACTTC. Its translation: CAIGDRGDSYEQYF.

Here the CDR3 reads CASSGLRQGVSYTF. CDR3 sequence (DNA): TGTGCCAGCAGCGGCTTAAGACAGGGTGTTAGCTACACCTTC. This chain links TRBV5-4 with TRBJ1-2; TRBD1 agrees at 7 bases. Germline lookup yields CDR1 SGHNT and CDR2 YYREEE (reference sequence). The CDR3 has 14 residues. J lost 9 bases, V lost 4 bases, and 12 bases had no gene match. The whole variable domain, filled in from reference TRBV5-4 and TRBJ1-2, reads ETGVTQSPTHLIKTRGQQVTLRCSSQSGHNTVSWYQQALGQGPQFIFQYYREEENGRGNFPPRFSGLQFPNYSSELNVNALELDDSALYLCASSGLRQGVSYTFGSGTRLTVV.

The rearrangement joins TRBV7-9 to TRBJ2-2; D is possibly TRBD1 (7 bases). CDR3 length: 19 residues. The V gene's germline CDR1 is SEHNR and CDR2 FQNEAQ (reference sequence). V lost 0 bases and J 0 bases, leaving 17 bases between the germline ends. As DNA, the CDR3 is TGTGCCAGCAGCTTAGCCCCCTCAGGGGGAGGCCCGAACACCGGGGAGCTGTTTTTT. It specifies CASSLAPSGGGPNTGELFF.

This CDR3 reads CASSLTGPTGELFF. In nucleotides, the CDR3 is TGTGCCAGCAGCTTAACAGGGCCCACCGGGGAGCTGTTTTTT. The chain employs TRBV11-1 and TRBJ2-2; D perhaps matches TRBD1 (6 bases). Germline CDR1 SGHAT, CDR2 FQDESV (reference sequence). The CDR3 runs to 14 residues. Trimming took 2 bases from V and 4 from J, leaving 8 bases between them.

The table lists this clone with a count of one. This chain connects TRBV7-6 to TRBJ2-1, with 10 nucleotides matching TRBD2. CDR3 length: 15 residues. The J segment lost 2 bases and the V segment lost 4 bases, leaving 2 bases of the junction unmatched. The germline CDR1 and CDR2 sequences are SGHVS and FNYEAQ. DNA for the CDR3: TGTGCCAGCAGCTCGACTAGCGGGCCCTACAATGAGCAGTTCTTC. It codes for CASSSTSGPYNEQFF. The full variable domain, completed using reference TRBV7-6 and TRBJ2-1, is GAGVSQSPRYKVTKRGQDVALRCDPISGHVSLYWYRQALGQGPEFLTYFNYEAQQDKSGLPNDRFSAERPEGSISTLTIQRTEQRDSAMYRCASSSTSGPYNEQFFGPGTRLTVL.

The rearrangement joins TRBV15 to TRBJ2-7, with 8 nucleotides matching TRBD1. V trimming: 6 bases; J trimming: 6 bases; junction bases outside the gene matches: 4. In germline, CDR1 is LNHNV, CDR2 YYDKDF (reference sequence). The CDR3 covers 12 residues. CDR3 region: CATSNGQGEQYF. CDR3 DNA: TGTGCCACCAGTAACGGACAGGGCGAGCAGTACTTC.

The J gene is TRBJ2-7, the V gene TRBV28; 9 bases match TRBD2. This CDR3 contains 15 residues. Germline trimming cut 7 bases from V and 2 bases from J; bases unmatched to any gene: 9. Germline values: CDR1 MDHEN, CDR2 SYDVKM. The CDR3, as DNA: TGTGCCAGCAAGGTGGCTAGCGGGAACACCTACGAGCAGTACTTC. The encoded protein is CASKVASGNTYEQYF.

This chain joins TRBV7-2 and TRBJ2-3, with D possibly being TRBD1 (5 bases). This CDR3 region has 14 residues. CDR1 SGHTA and CDR2 FQGNSA come from the germline V gene. Trimming removed 4 bases at V and 1 base at J, with 9 bases between. The CDR3: CASSSGSGTDTQYF. The CDR3 nucleotides read TGTGCCAGCAGCTCAGGGTCTGGCACAGATACGCAGTATTTT.

The chain recombines TRBV2 with TRBJ2-7; 7 bases are a match to TRBD1. This CDR3 is 14 amino acids long. Trimming at V came to 9 bases and at J to 1 base, leaving 9 bases not matched to a gene. CDR1 is SNHLY and CDR2 is FYNNEI in the germline V gene. The CDR3 DNA sequence: TGTGCCAGGGGCAGGGGGACGAGGTCCTACGAGCAGTACTTC. Translation: CARGRGTRSYEQYF.

The chain recombines TRBV11-2 with TRBJ2-7, with TRBD2 identical over 8 bases. J lost 4 bases, V lost 2 bases, and 7 bases had no gene match. This CDR3 region has 15 residues. Germline-derived CDR1 and CDR2 are SGHAT and FQNNGV. CDR3 loop: CASSLIAGGFYEQYF. For the CDR3, the DNA is TGTGCCAGCAGCTTAATTGCGGGAGGTTTTTACGAGCAGTACTTC.

This chain links TRBV23-1 with TRBJ2-5; 8 bases map to TRBD2. TRBV23-1 is flagged as an ORF with uncertain function. CDR3 length: 15 residues. Trimming removed 0 bases from V and 5 bases from J; junction bases left unmatched: 5. The CDR3 loop reads CASSQSRGGRETQYF. The CDR3 DNA reads as TGCGCCAGCAGTCAATCCCGGGGGGGCAGGGAGACCCAGTACTTC.

The chain has TRBV6-5 and TRBJ2-5; tentatively, D is TRBD2 (5 bases). The germline V and J ends were trimmed by 5 bases and 2 bases, with 12 bases remaining between them. CDR1 MNHEY and CDR2 SVGAGI come from the germline V gene. The CDR3 length is 14 residues. The CDR3 region is CASSRGTLQETQYF. The CDR3 DNA sequence: TGTGCCAGCAGTCGGGGTACTTTACAAGAGACCCAGTACTTC.

The chain couples TRBV19 to TRBJ1-5, with D tentatively TRBD1 (5 bases). Between the trimmed V and J ends, which lost 3 bases and 9 bases, there was a span of 15 bases. This CDR3 comprises 14 residues. From germline, CDR1 is LNHDA and CDR2 SQIVND (reference sequence). CDR3 coding DNA: TGTGCCAGTAGTATCGAGGGCCTCGGGGGGCCCCAGCATTTT. It translates to CASSIEGLGGPQHF. Full variable domain (missing parts from reference TRBV19 and TRBJ1-5): DGGITQSPKYLFRKEGQNVTLSCEQNLNHDAMYWYRQDPGQGLRLIYYSQIVNDFQKGDIAEGYSVSREKKESFPLTVTSAQKNPTAFYLCASSIEGLGGPQHFGDGTRLSIL.

The chain joins TRBV6-5 to TRBJ2-1; 7 nucleotides align to TRBD1. The CDR3 has 14 amino acids. The germline gives CDR1 MNHEY, CDR2 SVGAGI. Germline trimming cut 6 bases from V and 1 base from J; bases unmatched to any gene: 3. This CDR3 reads CASSRQGSYNEQFF. In DNA, the CDR3 is TGTGCCAGCAGCCGACAGGGATCCTACAATGAGCAGTTCTTC.

The chain has TRBV25-1 and TRBJ1-1; 7 nucleotides line up with TRBD1. Germline V gene data show CDR1 as MGHDK and CDR2 as SYGVNS. Trimming cost V 3 bases and J 7 bases; bases outside gene matches: 5. The CDR3 has 13 amino acids. CDR3 nucleotides: TGTGCCAGCAGTGACAGGGGGAGAGGTGAAGCTTTCTTT. Its translation: CASSDRGRGEAFF.

J is TRBJ2-7 and V is TRBV5-1; the match to TRBD1 covers 9 bases. The CDR3 runs to 15 residues. Unmatched junction bases numbered 8, after V lost 5 bases and J lost 2 bases. The germline V gene encodes CDR1 SGHRS and CDR2 YFSETQ. The CDR3 here is CASSSAGTGPYEQYF. CDR3 DNA: TGCGCCAGCAGTTCAGCCGGGACAGGGCCCTACGAGCAGTACTTC.

The genes are TRBV19 and TRBJ1-5; the D gene is possibly TRBD1 (5 bases). There are 17 residues in the CDR3. Germline CDR1 is LNHDA and CDR2 is SQIVND (reference sequence). V lost 3 bases to trimming and J lost 6 bases, with 21 bases between them. CDR3 sequence reads: CASSMVRVGKRGQPQHF. The CDR3 DNA reads TGTGCCAGTAGTATGGTCCGTGTAGGAAAAAGGGGTCAGCCCCAGCATTTT.

This chain joins TRBV7-2 and TRBJ1-5; no clear D. Trimming stripped 0 bases from V and 6 bases from J, with 12 bases between. The CDR3 runs 15 residues. Germline values: CDR1 SGHTA, CDR2 FQGNSA. The CDR3 DNA follows: TGTGCCAGCAGCTTAGCTCGCGGGGAGACTCAGCCCCAGCATTTT. This translates into CASSLARGETQPQHF.

This clone was seen more than once but under ten times. The rearrangement joins TRBV10-1 to TRBJ2-7, with 7 bases that match TRBD1. Trimming at V came to 0 bases and at J to 0 bases, leaving 2 bases not matched to a gene. The CDR3 sequence is 15 residues long. CDR1 and CDR2 (germline): WNHNN, SYGVQD (reference sequence). CDR3 region: CASSESTGSSYEQYF. CDR3 nucleotide sequence: TGCGCCAGCAGTGAGTCGACAGGGAGCTCCTACGAGCAGTACTTC.

The CDR3 region is CASSSTVYEQYF. CDR3 bases: TGTGCCAGCAGCTCTACAGTCTACGAGCAGTACTTC. J is TRBJ2-7 and V is TRBV5-6, with unresolved D. Trimming took off 3 bases at V and 3 bases at J, with 7 bases between the two ends. The CDR3 totals 12 residues. In germline, CDR1 is SGHDT, CDR2 YYEEEE.

The V call is TRBV7-3, the J call TRBJ1-2; TRBD1 is a possible D gene (5 bases). CDR1 SGHTA and CDR2 FQGTGA come from the germline V gene. The V and J ends lost 2 bases and 0 bases respectively, with 19 bases between them. This CDR3 region has 18 residues. In DNA form, the CDR3 reads TGTGCCAGCAGCTTAGTTGGAGGGGAACTTACCTCTAACTATGGCTACACCTTC. It yields the protein CASSLVGGELTSNYGYTF.

This chain links TRBV11-2 with TRBJ2-7, with 7 positions matching TRBD2. The CDR3 consists of 14 residues. V trimming: 2 bases; J trimming: 1 base; junction bases outside the gene matches: 2. The V gene's germline CDR1 is SGHAT and CDR2 FQNNGV. CDR3 sequence (DNA): TGTGCCAGCAGCTTACTAGCGGTTTCCTACGAGCAGTACTTC. Protein sequence: CASSLLAVSYEQYF.

This clone was observed a single time. The rearrangement uses TRBV7-9 and TRBJ2-1; 9 nucleotides match TRBD1. Germline assignment: CDR1 SEHNR and CDR2 FQNEAQ (reference sequence). Trimming at V came to 2 bases and at J to 8 bases, leaving 7 bases not matched to a gene. The CDR3 spans 15 residues. The CDR3 here is CASSLIGTGNDEQFF. CDR3 sequence (DNA): TGTGCCAGCAGCTTAATTGGGACAGGGAATGATGAGCAGTTCTTC. The full variable domain, in which reference TRBV7-9 and TRBJ2-1 provide the parts outside the CDR3, is DTGVSQNPRHKITKRGQNVTFRCDPISEHNRLYWYRQTLGQGPEFLTYFQNEAQLEKSRLLSDRFSAERPKGSFSTLEIQRTEQGDSAMYLCASSLIGTGNDEQFFGPGTRLTVL.

The chain employs TRBV14 and TRBJ2-3; TRBD2 agrees at 9 bases. Germline CDR1 and CDR2: SGHDN and FVKESK. The CDR3 runs 14 residues. V was clipped by 5 bases and J by 6 bases; unmatched bases: 6. CDR3 sequence: CASSKGLASDTQYF. CDR3 sequence (DNA): TGTGCCAGCAGCAAGGGACTAGCTTCCGATACGCAGTATTTT.

This chain links TRBV9 with TRBJ2-5, with TRBD2 as a possible D gene (6 bases). The V and J ends lost 3 bases and 5 bases respectively, with 11 bases between them. The length of the CDR3 is 13 residues. Germline values: CDR1 SGDLS, CDR2 YYNGEE. The CDR3 region is CASSATSWETQYF. In DNA form, the CDR3 reads TGTGCCAGCAGCGCAACTAGCTGGGAGACCCAGTACTTC.

This chain uses TRBV18 with TRBJ2-1, with 8 bases matching TRBD1. Germline V gene lookup returns CDR1 KGHSH and CDR2 LQKENI. This CDR3 region has 15 residues. Trimming at V came to 4 bases and at J to 0 bases, leaving 2 bases not matched to a gene. In nucleotides, the CDR3 is TGTGCCAGCTCACTTGGGACAGGCTCCTACAATGAGCAGTTCTTC. It is translated as CASSLGTGSYNEQFF.

This rearrangement joins TRBV4-3 to TRBJ2-7; TRBD2 agrees at 11 bases. The junction had 4 bases not matched to a gene; V was cut back by 4 bases and J by 2 bases. The CDR3 loop spans 15 amino acids. In germline, CDR1 is LGHNA, CDR2 YSLEER. The CDR3 DNA reads as TGCGCCAGCAGCCCAGGGACTAGCGGACCCTACGAGCAGTACTTC. Its translation: CASSPGTSGPYEQYF.

The chain combines TRBV28 with TRBJ1-5; 10 bases are shared with TRBD1. The ends lost 8 bases at V and 12 bases at J; junction bases unmatched: 13. CDR3 length: 14 amino acids. Germline loops: CDR1 MDHEN, CDR2 SYDVKM. The chain's CDR3 is CASVPRTGGRFQHF. CDR3 nucleotide sequence: TGTGCCAGCGTACCGAGGACAGGGGGACGCTTCCAGCATTTT.

The chain has TRBV9 and TRBJ2-2; 7 bases line up with TRBD2. The CDR3 is 15 residues long. Germline CDR1 SGDLS, CDR2 YYNGEE. V shed 7 bases, J shed 5 bases, and the junction held 11 bases outside the gene matches. The CDR3 DNA is TGTGCCAGCCGAAGCTCGACGCGGGAGACCGGGGAGCTGTTTTTT. It encodes CASRSSTRETGELFF.